This TCR beta chain was captured by sequencing in a study of blood T cell repertoires in COVID-19. Across the whole study: The United States, Italy and Spain provided the acute and convalescent COVID-19 samples. The analysed material was cDNA or gDNA that came from T cells, B-cell-depleted T cells, or PBMCs.

Libraries were prepared by immunoSEQ multiplex PCR; TCRdb keeps only in-frame clonotypes and omits some of them. The table has 310,000 or so clones, roughly nine tenths seen once. The CDR3 contains 17 residues. Germline V gene data show CDR1 as SGHTA and CDR2 as FQGTGA. V was pared by 5 bases and J by 9 bases, with 16 bases of the junction left unmatched. It was during active infection that Seattle patients were enrolled and then longitudinally followed. This TCR was recovered from a woman aged 25 to 39 with COVID-19, enrolled during active disease. Sequencing input: peripheral blood. The J gene is TRBJ2-1, the V gene TRBV7-3, with TRBD2 matching 10 bases. For the CDR3, the DNA is TGTGCCAGCAGCCCACCCGGGACTAGCGAGGAGGTGGGTGAGCAGTTCTTC. This translates into CASSPPGTSEEVGEQFF.